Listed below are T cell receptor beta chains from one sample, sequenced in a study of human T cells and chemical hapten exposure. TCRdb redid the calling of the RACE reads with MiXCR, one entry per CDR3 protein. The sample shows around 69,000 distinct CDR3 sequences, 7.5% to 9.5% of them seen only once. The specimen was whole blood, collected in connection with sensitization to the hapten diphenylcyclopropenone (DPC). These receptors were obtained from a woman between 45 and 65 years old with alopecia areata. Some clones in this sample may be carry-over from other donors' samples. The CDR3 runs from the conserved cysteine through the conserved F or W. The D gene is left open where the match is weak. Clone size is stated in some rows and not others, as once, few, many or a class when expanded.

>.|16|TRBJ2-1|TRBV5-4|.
TGTGCCAGCAGCCCAAGGTCCCTGCTGGGAAGAGATGAGCAGTTCTTC
CASSPRSLLGRDEQFF
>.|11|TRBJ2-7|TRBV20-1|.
TGCAGTGCTAGAGACAGGGGCGAGCAGTACTTC
CSARDRGEQYF
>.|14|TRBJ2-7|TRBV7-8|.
TGTGCCAGCAACCCCGAGGCCAGCTCCTACGAGCAGTACTTC
CASNPEASSYEQYF
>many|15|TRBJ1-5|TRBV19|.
TGTGCCAGTAGCCAAGTCCACGAGGGCATTCAGCCCCAGCATTTT
CASSQVHEGIQPQHF
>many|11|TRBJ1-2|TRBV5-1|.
TGCGCCAGCAGCTTGGTTGGTGGCTACACCTTC
CASSLVGGYTF
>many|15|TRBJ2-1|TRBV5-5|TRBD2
TGTGCCAGCACACTTTTGGCCGGGAGGGGCAATGAGCAGTTCTTC
CASTLLAGRGNEQFF
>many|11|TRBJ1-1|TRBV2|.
TGTGCCAGCAGTGGGGGCACTGAAGCTTTCTTT
CASSGGTEAFF
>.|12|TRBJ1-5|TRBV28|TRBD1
TGTGCCAGCAGCCAGGGGGGCCAGCCCCAGCATTTT
CASSQGGQPQHF
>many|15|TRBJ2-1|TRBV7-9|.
TGTGCCAGCAGCCCGGTGAACAGTGTTTACAATGAGCAGTTCTTC
CASSPVNSVYNEQFF
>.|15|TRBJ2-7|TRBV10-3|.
TGTGCCATCAGTGATTATCATGCCGTCTCCTACGAGCAGTACTTC
CAISDYHAVSYEQYF
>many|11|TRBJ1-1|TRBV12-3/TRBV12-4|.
TGTGCCACGTCGACCGACACTGAAGCTTTCTTT
CATSTDTEAFF
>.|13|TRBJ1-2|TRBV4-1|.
TGCGCCAGCAGCCAAGATGGGGCGAGAGGCTACACCTTC
CASSQDGARGYTF
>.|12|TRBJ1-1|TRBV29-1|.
TGCAGCGTTGAATCAGGAATCAGCGAAGCTTTCTTT
CSVESGISEAFF
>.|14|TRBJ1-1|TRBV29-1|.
TGCAGCGTTTTCAGGCCGTCCCAATCTGCTGAAGCTTTCTTT
CSVFRPSQSAEAFF
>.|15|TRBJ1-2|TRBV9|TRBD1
TGTGCCAGCAGCCTAAGGGACAGGGCCGACTATGGCTACACCTTC
CASSLRDRADYGYTF
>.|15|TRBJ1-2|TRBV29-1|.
TGCAGCGTTGAAAATCCCCAGGGGTTTAAATATGGCTACACCTTC
CSVENPQGFKYGYTF
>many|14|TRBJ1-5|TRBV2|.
TGTGCCAGCAGTGAAGCAGGAGGGAGTCAGCCCCAGCATTTT
CASSEAGGSQPQHF
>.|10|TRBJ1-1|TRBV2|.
TGTGCCAGCATTGACAGGGAAGCTTTCTTT
CASIDREAFF
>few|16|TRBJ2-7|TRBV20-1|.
TGCAGTGCTAGAGATGTGGGTTTAATCCCCACCTACGAGCAGTACTTC
CSARDVGLIPTYEQYF
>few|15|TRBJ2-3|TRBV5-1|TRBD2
TGCGCCAGCAGCTTGACTAGCGGGATCACAGATACGCAGTATTTT
CASSLTSGITDTQYF
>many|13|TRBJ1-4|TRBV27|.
TGTGCCAGCAGTATGCTCCGGGGCGAAAAACTGTTTTTT
CASSMLRGEKLFF
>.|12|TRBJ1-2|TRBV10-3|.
TGTGCCATCAGTGAGGGATTAGGCCGCTACACCTTC
CAISEGLGRYTF
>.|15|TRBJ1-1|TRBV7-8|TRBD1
TGTGCCAGCAGCTCCAGGGGGTCTCAAATGACTGAAGCTTTCTTT
CASSSRGSQMTEAFF
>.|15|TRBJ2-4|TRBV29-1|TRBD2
TGCAGCGTTGAAGGGCTAGCGGGAGTAAGGGACATTCAGTACTTC
CSVEGLAGVRDIQYF
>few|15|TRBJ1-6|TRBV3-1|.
TGTGCCAGCAGCCGGAACTCGGATTACGGGTCACCCCTCCACTTT
CASSRNSDYGSPLHF
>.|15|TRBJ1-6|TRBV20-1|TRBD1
TGCAGTGCTAGAAACCCCAGGGGGTTTGGATCACCCCTCCACTTT
CSARNPRGFGSPLHF
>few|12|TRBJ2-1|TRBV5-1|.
TGCGCCAGCAGCTTGGATGGGGCTGAGCAGTTCTTC
CASSLDGAEQFF
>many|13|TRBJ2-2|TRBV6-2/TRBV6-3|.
TGTGCCAGCAGTTGGGACCCCCCGGGGGAGCTGTTTTTT
CASSWDPPGELFF
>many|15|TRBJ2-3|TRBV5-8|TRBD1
TGTGCCAGCAGCTCTGACAGGGGCGGAATAGATACGCAGTATTTT
CASSSDRGGIDTQYF
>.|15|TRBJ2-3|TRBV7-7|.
TGTGCCAGCAGCTTACGGCCAGACAGCACAGATACGCAGTATTTT
CASSLRPDSTDTQYF
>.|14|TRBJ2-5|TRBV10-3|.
TGTGCCATCAGCCGTGGACAGTCGCAAGAGACCCAGTACTTC
CAISRGQSQETQYF
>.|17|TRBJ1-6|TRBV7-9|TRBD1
TGTGCCAGCAGCCGAAAACAGGGGACGGCATTTAATTCACCCCTCCACTTT
CASSRKQGTAFNSPLHF
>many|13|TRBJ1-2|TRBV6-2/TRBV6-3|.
TGTGCCAGCAGTCACCCGGGCCCGGAAGGCTACACCTTC
CASSHPGPEGYTF
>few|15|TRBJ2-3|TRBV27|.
TGTGCCAGCAGTTTCAAAGGGGCGAGCACAGATACGCAGTATTTT
CASSFKGASTDTQYF
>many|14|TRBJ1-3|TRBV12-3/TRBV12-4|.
TGTGCCAGCCTCCCCCCGGGGTGGGGAAACACCATATATTTT
CASLPPGWGNTIYF
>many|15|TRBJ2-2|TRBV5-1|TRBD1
TGCGCCAGCAGCATCCGGGACAGGGGCACCGGGGAGCTGTTTTTT
CASSIRDRGTGELFF
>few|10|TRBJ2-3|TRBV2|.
TGTGCCAGCAGTGACGGGGCGCAGTATTTT
CASSDGAQYF
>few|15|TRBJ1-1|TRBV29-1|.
TGCAGCGTTGAAGAGTCGCAGGGGATCGGGACTGAAGCTTTCTTT
CSVEESQGIGTEAFF
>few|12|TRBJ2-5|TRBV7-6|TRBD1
TGTGCCAGCAGCCAGGGGGTAGAGACCCAGTACTTC
CASSQGVETQYF
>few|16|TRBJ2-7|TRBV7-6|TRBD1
TGTGCCAGCAGCCTAAGACAGGGGATGCCCCTCTACGAGCAGTACTTC
CASSLRQGMPLYEQYF
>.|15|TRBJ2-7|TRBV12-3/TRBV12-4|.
TGTGCCAGCAGTTTACAGGGGCGATCCGCTTACGAGCAGTACTTC
CASSLQGRSAYEQYF